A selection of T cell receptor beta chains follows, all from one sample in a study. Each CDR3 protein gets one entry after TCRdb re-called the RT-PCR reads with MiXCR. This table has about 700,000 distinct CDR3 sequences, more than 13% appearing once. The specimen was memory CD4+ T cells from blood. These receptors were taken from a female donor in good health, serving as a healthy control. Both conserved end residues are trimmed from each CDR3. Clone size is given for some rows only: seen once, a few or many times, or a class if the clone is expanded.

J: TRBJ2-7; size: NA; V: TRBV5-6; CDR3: ASRVADRGPSSYEQY
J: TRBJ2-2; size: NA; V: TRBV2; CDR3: ASTIGANGELF
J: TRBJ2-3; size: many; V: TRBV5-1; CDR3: ASGTGLTDTQY
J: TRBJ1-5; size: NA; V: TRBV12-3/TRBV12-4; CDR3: ASSGDSIQPQH
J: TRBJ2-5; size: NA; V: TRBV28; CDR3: ASSGGGPPQETQY
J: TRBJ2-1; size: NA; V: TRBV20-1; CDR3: SARDPSHSGNSYNEQF
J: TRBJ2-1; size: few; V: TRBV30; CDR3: AWGHSQSLF
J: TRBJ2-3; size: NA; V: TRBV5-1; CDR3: ASTPSGHPDTQY
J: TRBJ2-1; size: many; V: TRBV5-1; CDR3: ASSLGYGGSSYNEQF
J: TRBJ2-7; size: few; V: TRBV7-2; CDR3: ASVLGGGGEQY
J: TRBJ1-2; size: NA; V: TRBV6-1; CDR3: ASSEKDGYT
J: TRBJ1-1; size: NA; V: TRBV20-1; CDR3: SVVAMNTEAF
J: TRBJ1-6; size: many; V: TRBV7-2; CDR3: ASSLGISSYNSPLH
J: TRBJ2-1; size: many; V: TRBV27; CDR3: AAQREPNEQF
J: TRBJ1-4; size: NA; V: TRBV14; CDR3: ASSLGYTEKLF
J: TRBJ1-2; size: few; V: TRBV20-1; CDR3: SARDMQERGGYT
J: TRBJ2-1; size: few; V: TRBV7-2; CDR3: ASSLEDTYNEQF
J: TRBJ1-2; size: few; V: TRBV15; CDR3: ATSRDGSDGYT
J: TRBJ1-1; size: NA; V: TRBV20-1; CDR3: SATVGGTEAF
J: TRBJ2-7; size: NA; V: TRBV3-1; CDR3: ASSTRDRASYEQY
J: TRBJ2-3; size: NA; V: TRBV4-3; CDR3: ASSHTGAPDAQY
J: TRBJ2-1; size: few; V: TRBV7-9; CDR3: ASSGRQYNEQF
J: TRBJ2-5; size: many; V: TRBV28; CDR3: ASSLQGTETQY
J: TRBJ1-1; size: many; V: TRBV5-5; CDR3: ASSFKSSNTEAF
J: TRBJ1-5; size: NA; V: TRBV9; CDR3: ASSVVGEANQPQH
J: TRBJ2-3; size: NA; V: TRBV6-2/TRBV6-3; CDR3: ASQLAGVADTQY
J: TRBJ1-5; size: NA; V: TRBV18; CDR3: ASSPGTGGLSNQPQH
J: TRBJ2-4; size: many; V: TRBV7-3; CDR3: ASSPRPGENIQY
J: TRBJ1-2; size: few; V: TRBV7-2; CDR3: ASSFGGGSYT
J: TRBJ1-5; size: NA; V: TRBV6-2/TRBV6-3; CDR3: ASKGRSFQPQH
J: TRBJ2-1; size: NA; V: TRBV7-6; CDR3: ASSPRSGGPSSYNEQF
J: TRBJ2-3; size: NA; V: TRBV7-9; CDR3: ASSSSGRAGGADTQY
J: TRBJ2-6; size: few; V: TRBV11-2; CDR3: ASRPLVSGANVLT
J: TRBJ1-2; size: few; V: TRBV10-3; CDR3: AISELAEGAGGYT
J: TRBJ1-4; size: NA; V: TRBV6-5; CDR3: ASSYSNGVGNEKLF
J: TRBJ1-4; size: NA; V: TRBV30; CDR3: AWSLTGRALF
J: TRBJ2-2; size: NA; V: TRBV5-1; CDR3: ASSFGQGATGELF
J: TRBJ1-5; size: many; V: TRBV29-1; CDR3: SVLGGFDQPQH
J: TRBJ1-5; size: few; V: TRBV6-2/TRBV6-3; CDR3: ASSYVPGDQH
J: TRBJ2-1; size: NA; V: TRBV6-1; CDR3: ASSVRLAGYNEQF
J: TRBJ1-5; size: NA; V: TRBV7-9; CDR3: ASSGTEFNQPQH
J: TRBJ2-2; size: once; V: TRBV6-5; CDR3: ASSLDPTVGELF
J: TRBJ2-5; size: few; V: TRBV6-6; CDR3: ASSSPGQPAY
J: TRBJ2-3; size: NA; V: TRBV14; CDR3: ASSRGLNTDTQY
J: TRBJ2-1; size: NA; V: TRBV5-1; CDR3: ASSFLTSGNYNEQF
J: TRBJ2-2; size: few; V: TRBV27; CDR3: ASRPGLAGGTLNTGELF
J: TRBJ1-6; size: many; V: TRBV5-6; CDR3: ASSLVSGGSPYSPLH
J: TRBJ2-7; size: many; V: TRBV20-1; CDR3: SASTPGLAGVGY
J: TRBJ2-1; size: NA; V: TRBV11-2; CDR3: ASSQGTSYNEQF
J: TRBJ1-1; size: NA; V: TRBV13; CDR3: ASSRTGGIYTEAF